This T cell receptor (beta chain) was documented in a study of blood T cell repertoires in COVID-19 (dated by TCRdb to about 2020). Regarding the study in general: The collaborator samples originated in the United States, Italy and Spain and spanned the acute and convalescent phases of COVID-19. The material from the prospective study consisted of cDNA or gDNA derived from T cells, B-cell-depleted T cells, or PBMCs. Deeply sampled blood TCRbeta repertoires from subjects exposed to, actively infected with, or recovered from COVID-19 were included in the dataset. The repertoires were made available in a free public database intended to serve as a resource for research on the immune response to SARS-CoV-2. Samples were obtained from the ongoing ImmuneRACE study (first 160 participants) and from over 1,000 subjects provided by 6 global collaborators. A de-identified subject ID, COVID-19 status, age in years and sex were almost always included in the sample metadata. HLA class I and class II types, where available, came from metadata supplied by the sample provider rather than from assay-based typing. What the research found in general, with its limitations: Clinical and demographic metadata were provided uncurated, with the amount varying by source and participant.

Taken from cysteine to phenylalanine, the CDR3 has 15 residues. Left in the record is the CDR3 DNA by itself, 45 bases read in frame from the first base. V loses 5 bases at its end and J loses 3 bases; junction bases beyond the gene matches: 6. The germline V gene (reference sequence) gives CDR1 as SGHNT and CDR2 as YYREEE. Collaborating institutions collected whole blood in K2EDTA tubes following their own protocols. Collaborator samples were shipped for TCRbeta analysis as frozen whole blood, isolated PBMCs, or DNA extracted from either sample type. This clone has just one count. Its recognized antigen is unknown. No base quality information exists; no much larger clone differs at one position. The immunoSEQ Assay, a bias-controlled multiplex PCR, was used to amplify TCRbeta CDR3 regions from genomic DNA. The source study handled its data this way. The number of nucleated cells in each sample was estimated from the amplification of reference gene primers within the assay. To quantify the absolute abundance of each unique TCRbeta CDR3 rearrangement, sequence reads were collapsed and filtered. Productive Simpson clonality was computed per sample as the square root of Simpson's diversity index over productive rearrangements. In TCRdb, the immuneACCESS table is reduced to in-frame sequences with V and J assigned. These tables do not hold every clone; where another copy was compared, an unresolved V gene accounts for under half, and the others remain unexplained. V and J calls and clone size are given by that table; D and trimming were obtained from the DNA. The sample data list 85,000 to 110,000 clones, and 70% to 90% of these were observed just once. Clones ranked in the top ten supply under 4% of the sample.

The rearranged chain carries TRBV5-4 and TRBJ2-2; 8 nucleotides in the junction match TRBD2. This receptor was taken from a man aged 45-65 years in a cohort sampled during active COVID-19. The specimen was peripheral blood. The bases are TGTGCCAGCAGTCTGCGGGGGGCGGACACCGGGGAGCTGTTTTTT. It encodes CASSLRGADTGELFF.